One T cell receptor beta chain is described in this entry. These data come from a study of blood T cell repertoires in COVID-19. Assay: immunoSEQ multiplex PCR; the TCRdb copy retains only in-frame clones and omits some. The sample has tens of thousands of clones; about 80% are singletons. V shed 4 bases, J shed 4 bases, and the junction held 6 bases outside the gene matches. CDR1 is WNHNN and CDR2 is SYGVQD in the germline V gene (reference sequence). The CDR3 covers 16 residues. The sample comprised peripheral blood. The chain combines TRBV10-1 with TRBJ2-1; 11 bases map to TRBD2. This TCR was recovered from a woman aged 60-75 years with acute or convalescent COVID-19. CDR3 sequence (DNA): TGCGCCAGCAGTGGGGCTAGCGGGGGGACATACAATGAGCAGTTCTTC. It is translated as CASSGASGGTYNEQFF.